What follows are 8 T cell receptor beta chains derived from one specimen sequenced in a study of cytomegalovirus exposure and HLA in healthy donors. 60 Vbeta and 13 Jbeta primers were used in PCR. Clones were sequenced by immunoSEQ multiplex PCR, and TCRdb holds only the in-frame ones, with some missing. Of about 160,000 clones listed, around 83% are singletons. The sequencing sample was made of PBMCs. All receptors come from a girl aged 2-10 years in good health and CMV-seropositive.

The CDR3 here is CAGGASGNTIYF. Here the CDR3 DNA reads TGTGCCGGAGGGGCATCTGGAAACACCATATATTTT. V usage is TRBV30 and J usage is TRBJ1-3; TRBD1 might be the D (5 bases). V was cut by 8 bases and J by 1 base, with 9 bases left in between. The CDR3 length is 12 residues. Germline values: CDR1 GTSNPN, CDR2 SVGIG (reference sequence).

This chain uses TRBV6-1 with TRBJ1-5; D is possibly TRBD1 (6 bases). V was trimmed by 3 bases and J by 0 bases, leaving 9 bases between them. This CDR3 spans 15 amino acids. CDR1 is MNHNS, CDR2 SASEGT, per germline. CDR3 loop: CASSEAGDSNQPQHF. As DNA, the CDR3 is TGTGCCAGCAGTGAGGCAGGGGATAGCAATCAGCCCCAGCATTTT.

This clone was detected a few times. The rearrangement joins TRBV19 to TRBJ2-1; 11 nucleotides agree with TRBD1. CDR1 and CDR2 from the germline V gene are LNHDA and SQIVND (reference sequence). CDR3 length: 13 amino acids. Unmatched junction bases numbered 2, after V lost 3 bases and J lost 10 bases. CDR3 sequence (DNA): TGTGCCAGTAGTATCCGGACAGGGGGCGAGCAGTTCTTC. This gives the protein CASSIRTGGEQFF. Complete variable domain (other parts from reference TRBV19 and TRBJ2-1): DGGITQSPKYLFRKEGQNVTLSCEQNLNHDAMYWYRQDPGQGLRLIYYSQIVNDFQKGDIAEGYSVSREKKESFPLTVTSAQKNPTAFYLCASSIRTGGEQFFGPGTRLTVL.

The sample holds a few counts of this clone. The chain's CDR3 is CASSQDGRGNTGELFF. In DNA form, the CDR3 reads TGCGCCAGCAGCCAAGACGGCAGGGGGAACACCGGGGAGCTGTTTTTT. J is TRBJ2-2 and V is TRBV4-1; the D gene is possibly TRBD1 (6 bases). The CDR3 is made up of 16 amino acids. V lost 0 bases and J 1 base, leaving 9 bases between the germline ends. CDR1 is MGHRA, CDR2 YSYEKL, per germline.

V gene TRBV5-4 combines with J gene TRBJ2-1; 8 positions agree with TRBD2. Germline V CDR1 and CDR2: SGHNT, YYREEE (reference sequence). V shed 1 base and J 6 bases; nucleotides not matched to a gene: 12. The CDR3 spans 17 residues. The CDR3 reads CASSLPLSGKVGNEQFF. The CDR3 DNA follows: TGTGCCAGCAGCTTGCCCCTTAGCGGGAAAGTGGGCAATGAGCAGTTCTTC.

The chain recombines TRBV7-3 with TRBJ2-5; 9 nucleotides line up with TRBD2. V lost 7 bases and J lost 5; bases outside the gene matches: 11. CDR3 size: 15 residues. CDR1 and CDR2 from the germline V gene are SGHTA and FQGTGA. The CDR3 nucleotides read TGTGCCAGCACCCCTAGCGGGGTGCGGGGCGAGACCCAGTACTTC. Translation: CASTPSGVRGETQYF. Using reference TRBV7-3 and TRBJ2-5 for the parts outside the CDR3, the full variable domain is GAGVSQTPSNKVTEKGKYVELRCDPISGHTALYWYRQSLGQGPEFLIYFQGTGAADDSGLPNDRFFAVRPEGSVSTLKIQRTERGDSAVYLCASTPSGVRGETQYFGPGTRLLVL.

The chain joins TRBV5-1 to TRBJ2-7, with 9 bases identical to TRBD2. The trim removed 4 bases at V and 3 bases at J, leaving 11 bases unmatched. This CDR3 comprises 16 residues. Germline V gene lookup returns CDR1 SGHRS and CDR2 YFSETQ. The CDR3 nucleotides are TGCGCCAGCAGCCGGCGGGTCGGTAGCGGGGGCTACGAGCAGTACTTC. Its translation is CASSRRVGSGGYEQYF.

V usage is TRBV28 and J usage is TRBJ2-4, with 10 positions matching TRBD1. CDR1 is MDHEN, CDR2 SYDVKM, per germline. This CDR3 has 20 amino acids. The V and J ends lost 1 base and 0 bases, in that order; junction bases with no gene match: 12. In nucleotides, the CDR3 is TGTGCCAGCAGTTTATTCTGGCGACAGGGGGCCCGCCTAGCCAAAAACATTCAGTACTTC. This translates into CASSLFWRQGARLAKNIQYF.